This TCR beta chain is drawn from a study of memory CD4+ T cells and cytomegalovirus serostatus. This clone occurred once. In the original processing: After removing out-of-frame reads, 2 million to 2.5 million distinct TCRbeta sequences remained. Method: immunoSEQ multiplex PCR; TCRdb's copy keeps in-frame clones and lacks some. For V, J and clone size, that table is used; D and trimming come from the DNA. The sample consists of tens of thousands of clones, 75% to 80% of them appearing once. Single viable CD3+CD4+CD8-CD45RO+ cells were sorted as the memory CD4+ T cells. Per the germline V gene, CDR1 is SGHTA and CDR2 is FQGNSA. CDR3 length: 15 residues. V dropped 3 bases and J dropped 0 bases, with 12 bases sitting between them.

The receptor comes from an adult in good health and CMV-seropositive. The sequenced material came from memory CD4+ T cells from blood. The V and J genes are TRBV7-2 and TRBJ2-7; D remains unclear. DNA of the CDR3: TGTGCCAGCAGCTTGGGGTATTCGAGCTCCTACGAGCAGTACTTC. It codes for CASSLGYSSSYEQYF.